This T cell receptor beta chain was sequenced for a study of T-cell reconstitution after alpha-beta-depleted transplantation in children. Comment on this clonotype: What it recognizes is unknown.

Regarding the study as a whole: Reportedly, only several hundred clones from non-depleted graft cells drove alpha-beta T-cell counts at about two months. T-cell numbers and diversity, one year after transplant, stemmed largely from T cells that were newly produced.

CDR3 length: 15 residues. Germline V gene sequence: CDR1 ENHRY, CDR2 SYGVKD. Trimming shortened V by 7 bases and J by 4 bases, and 16 bases separated the two germline ends. The TCRbeta library incorporated unique molecular identifiers. TCRdb called the PCR reads again in MiXCR, with one record for every CDR3 protein. This sample has 200,000 to 250,000 distinct CDR3 sequences, with around 8.4% found just once. The source of this sequence is a male patient aged 2 to 9 who had a stem cell transplant for acute myeloid leukemia, so the T cells may come from the graft donor. The rearrangement links TRBV10-3 to TRBJ2-2; possible D gene TRBD1, 6 bases. This specimen consisted of PBMCs, mostly from graft donor cells, obtained 360 days after TCRalphabeta/CD19-depleted stem cell transplant. CDR3 in DNA: TGTGCCATCATATCAGGGGTGCCGGGCACCGGGGAGCTGTTTTTT. Its protein is CAIISGVPGTGELFF.